This TCR beta chain was recorded in a study of T cells in Graves' hyperthyroidism and ophthalmopathy. In the study overall: Peripheral blood samples were taken at initial diagnosis, prior to any treatment.

Whole-study results and caveats: Blood held most thyroid clonotypes expanded above 0.001 frequency.

It was 10 ml of fresh peripheral blood that supplied the PBMCs. Remarks on this clonotype: What it binds is not known.

Amplification targeted TCR beta CDR3 regions from RNA transcripts. Carried out on the TCR CDR3, a first-round RT-PCR used the HTBI primer set. TCRdb independently ran MiXCR on the multiplex PCR reads; one entry per CDR3 protein. The sample includes 300,000 to 400,000 distinct CDR3 sequences, approximately 13% of them seen just once. Sequencing input: blood. This receptor was obtained from a woman aged 55-70 years with Graves' hyperthyroidism.

CDR3 DNA sequence: TGCAGCGTTGAAGTTGCGATGAACACTGAAGCTTTCTTT. Its translation is CSVEVAMNTEAFF. The chain is built from TRBV29-1 and TRBJ1-1; D call uncertain. CDR1 SQVTM and CDR2 ANQGSEA come from the germline V gene. Deletions cut 1 base from V and 0 bases from J, with 6 bases between. The CDR3 totals 13 residues.